One and the same sample provided the 30 T cell receptor beta chains below, sequenced in a study of T cell repertoires in aging, cancer and after chemotherapy. TRB rearrangements spanning V, D and J were amplified using mixed TRB-A/B primers. TCRdb reprocessed the multiplex PCR reads with MiXCR, giving one entry per CDR3 protein. The top ten clones hold 20% to 30% of a sample with about 2,200 distinct CDR3 sequences, 35% to 40% of them seen once. Amplification of TCR beta used genomic DNA extracted from peripheral blood. The sequencing input was blood. The receptors were sampled from a human donor with a solid tumor.

Within the sample, this clonotype is large. Here the CDR3 reads CASSPTPSYEQYF. The CDR3 region has the DNA TGTGCCAGCAGTCCTACACCTTCCTACGAGCAGTACTTC. The chain joins TRBV6-5 to TRBJ2-7; D not resolved. Germline CDR1 and CDR2: MNHEY and SVGAGI. Trimming cost V 5 bases and J 1 base, with 9 bases left between them. The CDR3 length is 13 residues.

By sample fraction, this clonotype is large. J is TRBJ2-1 and V is TRBV29-1, with 8 bases matching TRBD1. CDR3 length: 12 amino acids. Per the germline V gene, CDR1 is SQVTM and CDR2 is ANQGSEA. Trimming took 7 bases from V and 8 from J; bases not matched to a gene: 7. The CDR3 DNA reads TGCAGCGCGGACAGGGAGCTAGATGAGCAGTTCTTC. Protein sequence: CSADRELDEQFF.

This rearrangement joins TRBV7-2 to TRBJ1-5; the match to TRBD1 covers 7 bases. From germline, CDR1 is SGHTA and CDR2 FQGNSA. This CDR3 is 14 amino acids long. V was pared by 5 bases and J by 7 bases, with 8 bases of the junction left unmatched. CDR3 coding DNA: TGTGCCAGCAGCCCGCAACAGGGGAAGCAGCCCCAGCATTTT. Residues: CASSPQQGKQPQHF.

V is TRBV5-6 and J is TRBJ2-1, with D unresolved. The V and J ends lost 0 bases and 9 bases respectively, with 10 bases between them. The CDR3 consists of 13 residues. Germline CDR1 and CDR2: SGHDT and YYEEEE. CDR3 sequence: CASSLANVREQFF. The DNA of the CDR3 is TGTGCCAGCAGCTTGGCCAACGTGCGTGAGCAGTTCTTC.

By share, this clonotype ranks as medium-sized. The rearrangement joins TRBV29-1 to TRBJ1-5; 7 bases align to TRBD1. The CDR3 runs 13 residues. Germline loops: CDR1 SQVTM, CDR2 ANQGSEA. V lost 4 bases to trimming and J lost 4 bases; unmatched junction nucleotides: 4. The CDR3 is CSVAGQSNQPQHF. The CDR3 coding sequence is TGCAGCGTTGCGGGACAGTCGAATCAGCCCCAGCATTTT.

The chain joins TRBV7-2 to TRBJ1-2; D might be TRBD1 (6 bases). Per the germline V gene, CDR1 is SGHTA and CDR2 is FQGNSA. V lost 5 bases, J lost 3 bases, and 19 bases lay in between. There are 16 residues in the CDR3. Here the CDR3 reads CASSPRWGAAYYGYTF. The CDR3 coding sequence is TGTGCCAGCAGCCCCCGGTGGGGGGCAGCTTACTATGGCTACACCTTC.

This clonotype was picked up one time. V is TRBV5-6 and J is TRBJ2-3; the match to TRBD2 covers 11 bases. From germline, CDR1 is SGHDT and CDR2 YYEEEE. This CDR3 region has 15 residues. The V gene end was trimmed by 2 bases and the J gene end by 4 bases; junction bases not matched to a gene: 3. The CDR3 DNA reads TGTGCCAGCAGCTTACTAGCGGGAGTTTCAGATACGCAGTATTTT. Protein: CASSLLAGVSDTQYF.

This chain uses TRBV7-9 with TRBJ1-3; D gene ambiguous. V lost 6 bases to trimming and J lost 0 bases, with 12 bases between them. The CDR3 has 15 residues. Germline V gives CDR1 SEHNR, CDR2 FQNEAQ (reference sequence). The CDR3 loop reads CASRGHLSSGNTIYF. The CDR3 coding sequence is TGTGCCAGCAGAGGCCACCTGAGCTCTGGAAACACCATATATTTT.

This chain joins TRBV5-5 and TRBJ2-7; either TRBD1 or TRBD2 may fit D (5 bases each). The CDR3 extends over 14 amino acids. CDR1 is SGHKS and CDR2 is YYEKEE in the germline V gene (reference sequence). Trimming removed 5 bases at V and 5 bases at J, with 17 bases between. The CDR3 region is CASRLREGVHEQYF. For the CDR3, the DNA is TGTGCCAGCAGGCTTCGGGAAGGGGTCCACGAGCAGTACTTC.

This clonotype appeared once. The rearrangement joins TRBV20-1 to TRBJ2-7; maybe TRBD1 (6 bases). CDR3 length equals 15 residues. Trimming shortened V by 0 bases and J by 2 bases, and 14 bases separated the two germline ends. CDR1 is DFQATT and CDR2 is SNEGSKA in the germline V gene (reference sequence). CDR3 region: CSAREPTGMAYEQYF. The CDR3 region has the DNA TGCAGTGCTAGAGAACCCACAGGGATGGCCTACGAGCAGTACTTC.

This chain uses TRBV20-1 with TRBJ2-3, with D possibly matching TRBD2 (7 bases). Germline V gene data show CDR1 as DFQATT and CDR2 as SNEGSKA (reference sequence). The V end lost 5 bases, the J end lost 3 bases, and 12 bases lay between the germline ends. CDR3 size: 13 residues. This CDR3 reads CSAPGRGTDTQYF. For the CDR3, the DNA is TGCAGTGCTCCGGGGAGGGGGACAGATACGCAGTATTTT.

This clonotype was counted only a few times. This chain joins TRBV5-4 and TRBJ2-3; TRBD2 aligns across 12 bases. The CDR3 runs to 18 residues. The J segment lost 0 bases and the V segment lost 6 bases, leaving 11 bases of the junction unmatched. CDR1 SGHNT and CDR2 YYREEE come from the germline V gene (reference sequence). As DNA, the CDR3 is TGTGCCAGCACTTTGACTAGCGGGAGATTCCCTAGCACAGATACGCAGTATTTT. Protein sequence: CASTLTSGRFPSTDTQYF. Full variable domain (remainder filled in from reference TRBV5-4 and TRBJ2-3): ETGVTQSPTHLIKTRGQQVTLRCSSQSGHNTVSWYQQALGQGPQFIFQYYREEENGRGNFPPRFSGLQFPNYSSELNVNALELDDSALYLCASTLTSGRFPSTDTQYFGPGTRLTVL.

Of note for this clonotype: A much larger clone differs from this one at a single base, so this may be a read error. The chain uses TRBV6-2 or TRBV6-3 and TRBJ2-3; 14 nucleotides agree with TRBD2. CDR3 length: 13 amino acids. The germline CDR1 and CDR2 sequences are MNHEY and SVGEGT. The CDR3 coding sequence is TGTGACAGCAGTTTCGGGACTAGCGGGAGTCCGTATTTT. This sequence encodes CDSSFGTSGSPYF.

This clonotype was picked up a small number of times. The chain employs TRBV7-2 and TRBJ2-5; the match to TRBD2 covers 13 bases. With V trimmed by 5 bases and J by 1 base, 4 bases remained unmatched. The CDR3 runs 16 residues. CDR1 is SGHTA and CDR2 is FQGNSA in the germline V gene. The CDR3 protein is CASSPRTSGSQETQYF. DNA of the CDR3: TGTGCCAGCAGCCCGAGGACTAGCGGGAGCCAAGAGACCCAGTACTTC. Full variable domain (remainder filled in from reference TRBV7-2 and TRBJ2-5): GAGVSQSPSNKVTEKGKDVELRCDPISGHTALYWYRQSLGQGLEFLIYFQGNSAPDKSGLPSDRFSAERTGGSVSTLTIQRTQQEDSAVYLCASSPRTSGSQETQYFGPGTRLLVL.

V gene TRBV7-9 combines with J gene TRBJ2-3; D gene uncertain. Germline V gives CDR1 SEHNR, CDR2 FQNEAQ (reference sequence). V was pared by 4 bases and J by 1 base, with 15 bases between. This CDR3 has 16 amino acids. This CDR3 reads CASSSKNGGRTDTQYF. Here the CDR3 DNA reads TGTGCCAGCAGCTCCAAGAATGGCGGACGCACAGATACGCAGTATTTT.

The V and J genes are TRBV5-4 and TRBJ1-1; 8 nucleotides align to TRBD1. The V gene end was trimmed by 1 base and the J gene end by 7 bases; junction bases not matched to a gene: 6. There are 14 residues in the CDR3. Germline V gene lookup returns CDR1 SGHNT and CDR2 YYREEE (reference sequence). CDR3 sequence (DNA): TGTGCCAGCAGCTTGAAGGACAGGGCTGGTGAAGCTTTCTTT. Its protein product is CASSLKDRAGEAFF.

The chain uses TRBV12-3 or TRBV12-4 and TRBJ1-1; the D is unclear. V lost 6 bases to trimming and J lost 6 bases, with 8 bases between them. The CDR3 runs to 11 residues. In DNA, the CDR3 is TGTGCCAGCAGCCCTCACGCTGAAGCTTTCTTT. Amino acids: CASSPHAEAFF.

The V call is TRBV18, the J call TRBJ1-2; D is perhaps TRBD1 (5 bases). The CDR3 has 15 residues. Germline assignment: CDR1 KGHSH and CDR2 LQKENI. V lost 0 bases to trimming and J lost 2 bases, with 10 bases between them. Here the CDR3 DNA reads TGTGCCAGCTCACCACCGGCAGGGACCAACTATGGCTACACCTTC. This gives the protein CASSPPAGTNYGYTF.

This clonotype was detected only a few times. This chain joins TRBV11-2 and TRBJ2-3; unclear D gene. V gave up 3 bases and J gave up 3 bases, with 7 bases separating them. Germline loops: CDR1 SGHAT, CDR2 FQNNGV. The CDR3 is made up of 13 amino acids. CDR3 protein: CASSFAPTDTQYF. DNA for the CDR3: TGTGCCAGCAGCTTCGCACCGACAGATACGCAGTATTTT.

A few counts support this clonotype. This chain links TRBV7-6 with TRBJ2-5, with TRBD2 matching 12 bases. J gave up 4 bases and V 6 bases, and 9 bases lay outside the gene matches. The CDR3 spans 16 residues. Germline V gene data show CDR1 as SGHVS and CDR2 as FNYEAQ. CDR3 DNA sequence: TGTGCCAGCAGTCGACTAGCGGGAGCAGGGACAGAGACCCAGTACTTC. This sequence encodes CASSRLAGAGTETQYF.

V usage is TRBV6-6 and J usage is TRBJ1-1; tentatively, D is TRBD1 (5 bases). The CDR3 consists of 12 residues. The ends were cut back, 10 bases at V and 5 bases at J, with 14 bases in the middle. Looked up from germline, CDR1 is MNHNY and CDR2 is SVGAGI (reference sequence). CDR3 DNA: TGTGCCACAACGCCCGGGGGGACTGAAGCTTTCTTT. Its translation: CATTPGGTEAFF.

This chain uses TRBV5-1 with TRBJ2-2, with a weak D call TRBD2 (6 bases). This CDR3 has 14 amino acids. The germline gives CDR1 SGHRS, CDR2 YFSETQ. V lost 5 bases, J lost 4 bases, and 12 bases lay in between. CDR3: CASRRGTGTGELFF. CDR3 DNA sequence: TGCGCCAGCAGGCGCGGGACGGGCACCGGGGAGCTGTTTTTT.

This rearrangement joins TRBV20-1 to TRBJ2-1; 10 bases are a match to TRBD2. Germline values: CDR1 DFQATT, CDR2 SNEGSKA (reference sequence). This CDR3 region has 19 residues. V lost 0 bases, J lost 0 bases, and 11 bases stayed unmatched. CDR3 sequence: CSARDLAAGGSSSYNEQFF. CDR3 nucleotide sequence: TGCAGTGCTAGAGATCTTGCAGCGGGGGGGTCTAGCTCCTACAATGAGCAGTTCTTC.

This chain joins TRBV27 and TRBJ2-7; the D is unclear. The germline CDR1 and CDR2 sequences are MNHEY and SMNVEV (reference sequence). The CDR3 is 14 residues long. Deletions cut 3 bases from V and 2 bases from J, with 11 bases between. CDR3 sequence reads: CASSLKDMTYEQYF. CDR3 DNA: TGTGCCAGCAGTTTGAAAGACATGACCTACGAGCAGTACTTC.

This clonotype appeared a few times. J is TRBJ1-6 and V is TRBV6-4; D may be TRBD1 (5 bases). Germline CDR1 MRHNA, CDR2 SNTAGT. The CDR3 contains 17 residues. Trimming stripped 0 bases from V and 7 bases from J, with 16 bases between. The CDR3 DNA reads as TGTGCCAGCAGTGACTCGCGACGGGGGGGATCGAATTCACCCCTCCACTTT. Residues: CASSDSRRGGSNSPLHF.

This clonotype is classed as hyperexpanded. The chain couples TRBV27 to TRBJ1-2; D is perhaps TRBD1 (5 bases). V lost 3 bases, J lost 4 bases, and 12 bases lay in between. The length of the CDR3 is 14 residues. From germline, CDR1 is MNHEY and CDR2 SMNVEV (reference sequence). CDR3 region: CASSLHPGTYGYTF. The CDR3 coding sequence is TGTGCCAGCAGTTTGCATCCGGGGACCTATGGCTACACCTTC.

This clonotype occurred a few times. The chain uses TRBV5-6 and TRBJ2-3; 8 nucleotides align to TRBD2. The V segment lost 1 base and the J segment 2 bases; nucleotides outside the gene matches: 12. This CDR3 has 18 residues. Germline V gene lookup returns CDR1 SGHDT and CDR2 YYEEEE. The CDR3 loop is CASSLFDSGEGPTDTQYF. The CDR3 region has the DNA TGTGCCAGCAGCTTGTTCGATAGCGGGGAGGGCCCCACAGATACGCAGTATTTT.

The chain has TRBV19 and TRBJ2-1, with D perhaps given as TRBD1 or TRBD2 (5 bases each). This CDR3 is 14 amino acids long. The ends were cut back, 1 base at V and 6 bases at J, with 10 bases in the middle. CDR1 is LNHDA, CDR2 SQIVND, per germline (reference sequence). The CDR3 spells CASSIAGTLNEQFF. The CDR3 DNA reads as TGTGCCAGTAGTATAGCAGGGACCCTCAATGAGCAGTTCTTC. The full variable domain, completed using reference TRBV19 and TRBJ2-1, is DGGITQSPKYLFRKEGQNVTLSCEQNLNHDAMYWYRQDPGQGLRLIYYSQIVNDFQKGDIAEGYSVSREKKESFPLTVTSAQKNPTAFYLCASSIAGTLNEQFFGPGTRLTVL.

By sample share, this clonotype is large. V usage is TRBV6-1 and J usage is TRBJ2-3; D possibly corresponds to TRBD1 (5 bases). The CDR3 is 14 residues long. The V end lost 11 bases, the J end lost 1 base, and 16 bases lay between the germline ends. In germline, CDR1 is MNHNS, CDR2 SASEGT. The DNA of the CDR3 is TGTGCCCTCAGGGTTTTTGGAGGCACAGATACGCAGTATTTT. It specifies CALRVFGGTDTQYF.

This clonotype was counted only a few times. CDR3 sequence (DNA): TGTGCCAGCAGTGACGAGGCGGGCCAAGGGAACGAGCAGTTCTTC. It codes for CASSDEAGQGNEQFF. V and J are TRBV6-4 and TRBJ2-1; the D gene is possibly TRBD2 (5 bases). Germline loops: CDR1 MRHNA, CDR2 SNTAGT. V was pared by 2 bases and J by 10 bases, with 18 bases between. The CDR3 consists of 15 residues.